A selection of T cell receptor beta chains follows, all from one sample in a study of T cells after yellow fever vaccination. TCRdb recomputed calls from the 5' RACE reads with MiXCR, one row per CDR3 protein. The repertoire holds a few hundred thousand distinct CDR3 sequences, with about 6% as singletons. Specimen: PBMCs, collected 5 days after the yellow fever booster vaccination. The receptors here all came from a young man who received the YFV17D yellow fever vaccine. CDR3s include the opening cysteine and the closing phenylalanine or tryptophan. A D gene is named only where the DNA matches it firmly.

j_gene: TRBJ1-1; v_gene: TRBV20-1; d_gene: NA; len: 16; CDR3aa: CSARGSAGEENTEAFF
j_gene: TRBJ2-7; v_gene: TRBV15; d_gene: NA; len: 15; CDR3aa: CATSRDRKGLGEQYF
j_gene: TRBJ1-2; v_gene: TRBV7-8; d_gene: NA; len: 13; CDR3aa: CASSLDINYGYTF
j_gene: TRBJ2-1; v_gene: TRBV19; d_gene: NA; len: 15; CDR3aa: CASNKGAGAYNEQFF
j_gene: TRBJ2-7; v_gene: TRBV6-5; d_gene: NA; len: 16; CDR3aa: CASSYSFGPPEDEQYF
j_gene: TRBJ2-2; v_gene: TRBV20-1; d_gene: NA; len: 12; CDR3aa: CSAKRDSGELFF
j_gene: TRBJ1-2; v_gene: TRBV6-2/TRBV6-3; d_gene: TRBD1; len: 14; CDR3aa: CASSQRTGSDGYTF
j_gene: TRBJ2-5; v_gene: TRBV11-2; d_gene: NA; len: 15; CDR3aa: CASSTYTEGEETQYF
j_gene: TRBJ2-1; v_gene: TRBV20-1; d_gene: NA; len: 14; CDR3aa: CSARDRLNTREQFF
j_gene: TRBJ2-5; v_gene: TRBV5-1; d_gene: TRBD2; len: 16; CDR3aa: CASSFSLAGGGETQYF
j_gene: TRBJ2-1; v_gene: TRBV5-1; d_gene: TRBD2; len: 14; CDR3aa: CASRGTSGRNEQFF
j_gene: TRBJ2-5; v_gene: TRBV5-5; d_gene: NA; len: 16; CDR3aa: CASSASPGTPQETQYF
j_gene: TRBJ2-7; v_gene: TRBV20-1; d_gene: NA; len: 14; CDR3aa: CSARGGTSSYEQYF
j_gene: TRBJ2-7; v_gene: TRBV21-1; d_gene: NA; len: 15; CDR3aa: CASSKELGTEGEQYF
j_gene: TRBJ2-3; v_gene: TRBV5-6; d_gene: TRBD2; len: 14; CDR3aa: CASSSGLVTDTQYF
j_gene: TRBJ1-4; v_gene: TRBV5-1; d_gene: NA; len: 15; CDR3aa: CASSLWGPTNEKLFF
j_gene: TRBJ2-7; v_gene: TRBV20-1; d_gene: NA; len: 13; CDR3aa: CSARALGSYEQYF